This TCR beta chain comes out of a study of T-cell reconstitution after alpha-beta-depleted transplantation in children. Preparation of the TCRbeta library used unique molecular identifiers. TCRdb reprocessed the PCR reads with MiXCR, giving one entry per CDR3 protein. The sample shows approximately 490,000 distinct CDR3 sequences, 9.5% to 15% of them seen only once. V lost 6 bases to trimming and J lost 1 base, with 16 bases between them. The CDR3 is made up of 15 amino acids. CDR1 and CDR2 (germline): LGHDT, YNNKEL (reference sequence). This clonotype originated in a human donor who donated a stem cell graft to a child with combined immunodeficiency. The V call is TRBV3-1, the J call TRBJ2-7; D tentatively fits TRBD1 or TRBD2 (5 bases each). Sequencing used PBMCs from the stem cell graft donor, obtained from the stem cell graft. CDR3 sequence reads: CASSAAGAASYEQYF. The CDR3 DNA reads as TGTGCCAGCAGTGCCGCCGGGGCAGCGTCCTACGAGCAGTACTTC.